Below are 26 T cell receptor beta chains sequenced from a single sample in a study of control samples from healthy donors and cancer patients. Assay: immunoSEQ multiplex PCR; the TCRdb copy retains only in-frame clones and omits some. This sample carries about 150,000 clones, approximately 94% of them seen once, and the ten largest clones take 4.5% to 6%. Sequencing used blood. These receptors were obtained from a man in his forties in good health.

The gene calls are TRBV7-2 and TRBJ1-4; D may be TRBD1 (6 bases). The V gene's germline CDR1 is SGHTA and CDR2 FQGNSA. This CDR3 comprises 14 residues. The V gene lost 6 bases and the J gene lost 4 bases, with 12 bases spanning the gap. The DNA of the CDR3 is TGTGCCAGCAGTTGGGACACCCATAATGAAAAACTGTTTTTT. Translating gives CASSWDTHNEKLFF.

CDR3 sequence reads: CASSLTRDQGYTF. CDR3 DNA: TGTGCCAGCAGCTTAACCAGGGATCAGGGCTACACCTTC. V gene TRBV7-3 combines with J gene TRBJ1-2; D may be TRBD1 (5 bases). The CDR3 is 13 amino acids. The germline V gene has CDR1 SGHTA and CDR2 FQGTGA. V lost 0 bases, J lost 8 bases, and 10 bases lay in between.

V is TRBV6-2 or TRBV6-3 and J is TRBJ2-3, with 10 bases matching TRBD1. The ends lost 2 bases at V and 4 bases at J; junction bases unmatched: 3. The CDR3 runs to 15 residues. Looked up from germline, CDR1 is MNHEY and CDR2 is SVGEGT. The DNA of the CDR3 is TGTGCCAGCAGTTACGCCGGGACAGGGGCAGATACGCAGTATTTT. This translates into CASSYAGTGADTQYF.

V gene TRBV5-4 combines with J gene TRBJ1-2, with D possibly being TRBD1 (5 bases). The ends were cut back, 2 bases at V and 1 base at J, with 15 bases in the middle. CDR1 is SGHNT, CDR2 YYREEE, per germline (reference sequence). CDR3 length: 16 residues. The CDR3, as DNA: TGTGCCAGCAGCTTCGGAGGGACGAGAGTTAACTATGGCTACACCTTC. Its protein is CASSFGGTRVNYGYTF.

V is TRBV6-5 and J is TRBJ1-4; TRBD1 agrees at 7 bases. This CDR3 has 13 amino acids. J was trimmed by 8 bases and V by 7 bases; bases with no gene match: 7. CDR1 MNHEY and CDR2 SVGAGI come from the germline V gene. CDR3 coding DNA: TGTGCCAGCATTGCAGGGGGGATGGAAAAACTGTTTTTT. Its protein is CASIAGGMEKLFF.

V is TRBV9 and J is TRBJ2-1, with D tentatively TRBD2 (5 bases). V lost 3 bases and J 7 bases, leaving 14 bases between the germline ends. CDR3 size: 14 residues. CDR1 SGDLS and CDR2 YYNGEE come from the germline V gene. CDR3 residues: CASSAGDGRNEQFF. The CDR3 DNA is TGTGCCAGCAGCGCCGGGGATGGCAGGAATGAGCAGTTCTTC.

This chain joins TRBV6-5 and TRBJ2-7; D could derive from TRBD1 or TRBD2 (5 bases each). Germline CDR1 MNHEY, CDR2 SVGAGI. The CDR3 is made up of 14 amino acids. Trimming took off 7 bases at V and 6 bases at J, with 19 bases between the two ends. CDR3 amino acids: CASTEGWVRGEQYF. Written as DNA, the CDR3 is TGTGCCAGCACCGAGGGGTGGGTAAGGGGCGAGCAGTACTTC.

The rearrangement links TRBV18 to TRBJ2-7; 8 bases map to TRBD1. Germline V gene sequence: CDR1 KGHSH, CDR2 LQKENI. Trimming removed 3 bases from V and 7 bases from J; junction bases left unmatched: 8. This CDR3 is 14 amino acids long. The DNA for the CDR3 is TGTGCCAGCTCACCGTACGGACAGGGTTCAGAGCAGTACTTC. This codes for CASSPYGQGSEQYF. The whole variable domain, remainder taken from reference TRBV18 and TRBJ2-7, is NAGVMQNPRHLVRRRGQEARLRCSPMKGHSHVYWYRQLPEEGLKFMVYLQKENIIDESGMPKERFSAEFPKEGPSILRIQQVVRGDSAAYFCASSPYGQGSEQYFGPGTRLTVT.

The J gene is TRBJ1-3, the V gene TRBV23-1, with a weak D call TRBD1 (6 bases). TRBV23-1 is an open reading frame, and its role is uncertain. The CDR3 is made up of 20 amino acids. V was trimmed by 0 bases and J by 4 bases, leaving 25 bases between them. The CDR3 loop is CASSQSPGGPVNLGGNTIYF. The CDR3 nucleotides read TGCGCCAGCAGTCAATCCCCGGGGGGCCCCGTTAATCTAGGGGGAAACACCATATATTTT.

The genes are TRBV19 and TRBJ1-4; D is possibly TRBD1 (6 bases). Trimming took 4 bases from V and 4 from J, leaving 13 bases between them. Germline V gene lookup returns CDR1 LNHDA and CDR2 SQIVND (reference sequence). CDR3 length: 15 residues. CDR3 amino acids: CASSNRQADNEKLFF. The CDR3 nucleotides are TGTGCCAGTAGTAACAGACAGGCAGATAATGAAAAACTGTTTTTT.

The CDR3 sequence: CASSRPPKNIQYF. The CDR3 DNA follows: TGTGCCAGCAGCCGACCCCCCAAAAACATTCAGTACTTC. This chain uses TRBV7-2 with TRBJ2-4; D call uncertain. CDR3 size: 13 residues. Trimming pared 5 bases from V and 2 bases from J, leaving 7 bases between. Looked up from germline, CDR1 is SGHTA and CDR2 is FQGNSA.

This chain uses TRBV6-5 with TRBJ2-5, with TRBD1 as a possible D gene (6 bases). Deletions cut 4 bases from V and 2 bases from J, with 11 bases between. Germline-derived CDR1 and CDR2 are MNHEY and SVGAGI. This CDR3 spans 14 amino acids. The CDR3 reads CASSLDSIQETQYF. DNA of the CDR3: TGTGCCAGCAGTTTGGACAGTATACAAGAGACCCAGTACTTC.

This clone was observed a handful of times. The chain is built from TRBV25-1 and TRBJ1-4; the D gene is possibly TRBD1 (6 bases). The CDR3 consists of 15 residues. Germline CDR1 and CDR2: MGHDK and SYGVNS. With 5 bases removed from V and 5 bases from J, the gap between germline ends came to 15 bases. The CDR3 protein is CASSSFRGGNEKLFF. CDR3 DNA sequence: TGTGCCAGCAGTAGTTTCAGGGGCGGAAATGAAAAACTGTTTTTT.

The gene calls are TRBV10-3 and TRBJ2-4; 9 positions agree with TRBD1. CDR3 length equals 16 residues. V shed 2 bases and J 6 bases; nucleotides not matched to a gene: 8. CDR1 ENHRY and CDR2 SYGVKD come from the germline V gene. The CDR3 is CAISEGTGTIGNIQYF. Written as DNA, the CDR3 is TGTGCCATCAGTGAGGGGACAGGGACTATCGGAAACATTCAGTACTTC.

This chain links TRBV3-1 (or the pseudogene TRBV3-2) with TRBJ2-7, with a weak D call TRBD1 (5 bases). Germline CDR1 and CDR2: LGHDT and YNNKEL (reference sequence). The germline V and J ends were trimmed by 6 bases and 2 bases, with 14 bases remaining between them. The CDR3 has 14 residues. CDR3 region: CASSQNTGAYEQYF. The CDR3, as DNA: TGTGCCAGCAGTCAAAACACAGGAGCCTACGAGCAGTACTTC.

The chain combines TRBV30 with TRBJ1-1, with D hard to call. Germline V gives CDR1 GTSNPN, CDR2 SVGIG (reference sequence). V lost 0 bases and J 1 base, leaving 18 bases between the germline ends. The CDR3 runs 17 residues. The CDR3 DNA sequence: TGTGCCTGGAGTGTACGGTGGGCCCCTAATTCGAACACTGAAGCTTTCTTT. Amino acid sequence: CAWSVRWAPNSNTEAFF.

The chain has TRBV2 and TRBJ1-6, with 8 bases that match TRBD1. Germline V CDR1 and CDR2: SNHLY, FYNNEI. This CDR3 spans 14 amino acids. The V and J ends lost 5 bases and 10 bases, in that order; junction bases with no gene match: 7. The CDR3 DNA is TGTGCCAGCAGTACCGGACAGGGTTTCTCACCCCTCCACTTT. It is translated as CASSTGQGFSPLHF.

This chain uses TRBV11-2 with TRBJ2-7; D tentatively reads TRBD1 or TRBD2 (5 bases each). Germline V gene sequence: CDR1 SGHAT, CDR2 FQNNGV. This CDR3 is 15 amino acids long. V was clipped by 5 bases and J by 3 bases, with 17 bases between them. In DNA, the CDR3 is TGTGCCAGCAGCCCCGGGAAGGGGCAGGACTACGAGCAGTACTTC. Encoded protein: CASSPGKGQDYEQYF. Combining the CDR3 with reference TRBV11-2 and TRBJ2-7 gives the whole variable domain EAGVAQSPRYKIIEKRQSVAFWCNPISGHATLYWYQQILGQGPKLLIQFQNNGVVDDSQLPKDRFSAERLKGVDSTLKIQPAKLEDSAVYLCASSPGKGQDYEQYFGPGTRLTVT.

This chain joins TRBV5-1 and TRBJ2-3; perhaps TRBD1 as D (5 bases). This CDR3 is built from 15 residues. Germline assignment: CDR1 SGHRS and CDR2 YFSETQ. V was cut by 1 base and J by 1 base, with 10 bases left in between. This CDR3 is CASSLTGSGTDTQYF. CDR3 in DNA: TGCGCCAGCAGCTTGACAGGTTCTGGCACAGATACGCAGTATTTT.

The rearrangement joins TRBV7-9 to TRBJ2-7, with 7 nucleotides matching TRBD2. This CDR3 is built from 14 residues. Germline V CDR1 and CDR2: SEHNR, FQNEAQ (reference sequence). The J segment lost 7 bases and the V segment lost 5 bases, leaving 11 bases of the junction unmatched. The CDR3 nucleotides read TGTGCCAGCAGCCCCCCGGGAGCGGGGAGGGAGCAGTACTTC. It codes for CASSPPGAGREQYF.

This chain uses TRBV27 with TRBJ2-7, with 15 nucleotides matching TRBD2. The CDR3 is made up of 16 amino acids. V lost 5 bases to trimming and J lost 4 bases; unmatched junction nucleotides: 6. Germline V gives CDR1 MNHEY, CDR2 SMNVEV (reference sequence). The CDR3 is CASSPGTSGGRYEQYF. CDR3 nucleotide sequence: TGTGCCAGCAGTCCCGGGACTAGCGGGGGGAGATACGAGCAGTACTTC.

DNA of the CDR3: TGTGCCAGCACGTCGTTAACTGGAAACACCATATATTTT. Translation: CASTSLTGNTIYF. The chain couples TRBV6-6 to TRBJ1-3; the D is unclear. Trimming removed 7 bases at V and 2 bases at J, with 9 bases between. CDR1 and CDR2 (germline): MNHNY, SVGAGI (reference sequence). This CDR3 is 13 amino acids long.

This chain connects TRBV6-5 to TRBJ1-6; 9 bases map to TRBD1. CDR1 and CDR2 (germline): MNHEY, SVGAGI. The junction had 7 bases not matched to a gene; V was cut back by 8 bases and J by 8 bases. The CDR3 runs 14 residues. The CDR3 loop reads CASAWDRDDSPLHF. The CDR3 nucleotides are TGTGCCAGCGCCTGGGACAGGGACGATTCACCCCTCCACTTT.

The chain carries TRBV3-1 (or the pseudogene TRBV3-2) and TRBJ2-3; D is perhaps TRBD2 (5 bases). V lost 3 bases and J lost 8, with 15 bases in between. Germline CDR1 reads LGHDT; CDR2 reads YNNKEL (reference sequence). The CDR3 covers 14 residues. This chain's CDR3 is CASSQERYRGTQYF. CDR3 nucleotides: TGTGCCAGCAGCCAGGAGCGGTACCGGGGTACGCAGTATTTT.

This rearrangement joins TRBV6-4 to TRBJ2-2; D is ambiguous. The CDR3 is 14 residues long. Trimming removed 3 bases from V and 4 bases from J, with 9 bases in between. Germline loops: CDR1 MRHNA, CDR2 SNTAGT. CDR3 sequence reads: CASSEGYSTGELFF. The CDR3 DNA is TGTGCCAGCAGTGAGGGCTACAGCACCGGGGAGCTGTTTTTT.

This clone came up once. J is TRBJ1-1 and V is TRBV7-2; a possible D gene is TRBD1 (5 bases). Trimming left V 1 base short and J 2 bases short, with 8 bases between. CDR1 and CDR2 from the germline V gene are SGHTA and FQGNSA. CDR3 size: 14 residues. CDR3 sequence (DNA): TGTGCCAGCAGCTTAGAGGGGAAAAACACTGAAGCTTTCTTT. It encodes CASSLEGKNTEAFF. Full variable domain (missing parts from reference TRBV7-2 and TRBJ1-1): GAGVSQSPSNKVTEKGKDVELRCDPISGHTALYWYRQSLGQGLEFLIYFQGNSAPDKSGLPSDRFSAERTGGSVSTLTIQRTQQEDSAVYLCASSLEGKNTEAFFGQGTRLTVV.